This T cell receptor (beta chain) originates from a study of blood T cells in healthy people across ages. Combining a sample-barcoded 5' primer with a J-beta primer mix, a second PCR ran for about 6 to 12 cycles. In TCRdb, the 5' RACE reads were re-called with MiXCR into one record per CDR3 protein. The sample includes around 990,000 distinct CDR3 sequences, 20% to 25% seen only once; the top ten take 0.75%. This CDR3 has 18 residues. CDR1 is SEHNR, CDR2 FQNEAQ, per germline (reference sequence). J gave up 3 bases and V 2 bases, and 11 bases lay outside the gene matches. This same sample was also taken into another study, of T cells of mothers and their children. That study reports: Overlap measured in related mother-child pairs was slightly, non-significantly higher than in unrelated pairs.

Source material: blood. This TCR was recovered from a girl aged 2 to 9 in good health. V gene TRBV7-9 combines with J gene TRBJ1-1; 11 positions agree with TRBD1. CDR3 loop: CASSLRTGGVGIYTEAFF. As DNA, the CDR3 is TGTGCCAGCAGCTTAAGGACAGGGGGCGTCGGGATCTACACTGAAGCTTTCTTT. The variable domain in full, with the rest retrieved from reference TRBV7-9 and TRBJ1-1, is DTGVSQNPRHKITKRGQNVTFRCDPISEHNRLYWYRQTLGQGPEFLTYFQNEAQLEKSRLLSDRFSAERPKGSFSTLEIQRTEQGDSAMYLCASSLRTGGVGIYTEAFFGQGTRLTVV.